A selection of T cell receptor beta chains follows, all from one sample in a study of T cell responses to AZD1222 COVID-19 vaccine. Generated by immunoSEQ multiplex PCR, the TCRdb table keeps only in-frame clones and is missing some. The data show 150,000 to 200,000 clones, 90% to 95% seen once. The sequencing here drew on peripheral blood, taken on day 0 of AZD1222 vaccination. The receptors derive from an adult in good health. CDR3s include the opening cysteine and the closing phenylalanine or tryptophan. A D gene is named only where the DNA matches it firmly. Clone size is shown for a subset of rows, as once, few, many or a class of expanded clone.

j_call clone_size v_call d_call cdr3_aa
TRBJ1-2 . TRBV6-4 TRBD1 CASRGQGGGYTF
TRBJ1-1 . TRBV5-1 . CASKDGPDTEAFF
TRBJ2-3 . TRBV4-1 . CASSQARVDVKDTQYF
TRBJ2-1 once TRBV19 TRBD2 CASSILGGLAEGEQFF
TRBJ1-3 . TRBV23-1 . CASSQPRSSPGGRNTIYF
TRBJ1-1 . TRBV11-2 . CASSLKLLGSNTEAFF
TRBJ2-3 . TRBV13 TRBD2 CASSLRSGRASDTQYF
TRBJ1-5 . TRBV5-5 TRBD1 CASSLISTGSQPQHF
TRBJ2-3 . TRBV6-1 TRBD2 CASSGGWASGRNTDTQYF
TRBJ2-1 . TRBV29-1 . CSGIGGSHSGEQFF
TRBJ1-2 . TRBV19 . CASSIEGMGGGGYTF
TRBJ2-5 . TRBV21-1 . CASSKEGGGRETQYF
TRBJ1-4 . TRBV30 . CAWSAARGEEKLFF
TRBJ2-3 . TRBV19 . CASSITGVTDTQYF
TRBJ2-3 once TRBV2 . CASSGARSDTDTQYF
TRBJ1-1 . TRBV13 . CASSTGHLNTEAFF
TRBJ1-2 . TRBV28 . CASSTGGAYGYTF
TRBJ1-2 . TRBV7-8 TRBD1 CASSPPTGRDGYTF
TRBJ1-2 once TRBV7-3 . CASSLMSGDGYGYTF
TRBJ1-1 . TRBV20-1 . CSASLGGPGTEAFF
TRBJ2-1 . TRBV3-1/TRBV3-2 . CASSQPGAVYNEQFF
TRBJ2-3 . TRBV6-1 . CASSETPDPRDTQYF